Shown below are 30 T cell receptor beta chains from a single sample sequenced in a study of cytomegalovirus exposure and HLA in healthy donors. Vbeta (60) and Jbeta (13) primers were used in the PCR. Produced via immunoSEQ multiplex PCR; TCRdb's table is partial and in-frame only. The sample lists more than 150,000 clones, 82% occurring once. Source material: PBMCs. The receptors come from a woman aged 18-35 years in good health and CMV-seronegative.

The V call is TRBV11-1, the J call TRBJ1-2; tentative D call: TRBD1 (5 bases). This CDR3 is 13 amino acids long. From germline, CDR1 is SGHAT and CDR2 FQDESV (reference sequence). The germline V and J ends were trimmed by 5 bases and 7 bases, with 14 bases remaining between them. Here the CDR3 DNA reads TGTGCCAGCAGCCCCCGGGGGAGTTTTGGCTACACCTTC. It specifies CASSPRGSFGYTF.

This chain connects TRBV6-5 to TRBJ2-3; TRBD1 is a possible D gene (6 bases). Deletions cut 5 bases from V and 3 bases from J, with 12 bases between. The CDR3 has 14 residues. The germline gives CDR1 MNHEY, CDR2 SVGAGI. In nucleotides, the CDR3 is TGTGCCAGCAGTAGTACAGGGCTAACAGATACGCAGTATTTT. This gives the protein CASSSTGLTDTQYF.

The chain is built from TRBV28 and TRBJ2-7; TRBD1 might be the D (7 bases). Trimming stripped 6 bases from V and 0 bases from J, with 15 bases between. Germline-derived CDR1 and CDR2 are MDHEN and SYDVKM. There are 15 residues in the CDR3. The CDR3 DNA reads TGTGCCAGCAGGGGGACAGAGGGACTCTCCTACGAGCAGTACTTC. It yields the protein CASRGTEGLSYEQYF.

CDR3 in DNA: TGTGCCAGCAGTTTGTACAGGGTCGGTGGCTACACCTTC. It translates to CASSLYRVGGYTF. This chain connects TRBV28 to TRBJ1-2, with a weak D call TRBD1 (6 bases). Trimming pared 3 bases from V and 7 bases from J, leaving 12 bases between. Germline V lookup: CDR1 MDHEN, CDR2 SYDVKM. The CDR3 is made up of 13 amino acids.

This chain uses TRBV7-9 with TRBJ2-1, with a weak D call TRBD2 (6 bases). The V gene lost 8 bases and the J gene lost 4 bases, with 15 bases spanning the gap. The germline V gene has CDR1 SEHNR and CDR2 FQNEAQ (reference sequence). This CDR3 contains 14 residues. Here the CDR3 DNA reads TGTGCCAGCTCTGGGCGGGATACGTACAATGAGCAGTTCTTC. Translation gives CASSGRDTYNEQFF.

The chain is built from TRBV4-2 and TRBJ1-2; tentative D call: TRBD1 (6 bases). The CDR3 length is 13 residues. Per the germline V gene, CDR1 is LGHNA and CDR2 is YNFKEQ. V was trimmed by 4 bases and J by 10 bases, leaving 16 bases between them. The CDR3 sequence is CASSRFGQPDYTF. For the CDR3, the DNA is TGTGCCAGCAGCCGGTTCGGACAGCCTGACTACACCTTC.

This sequence joins TRBV6-6 and TRBJ2-3; a possible D gene is TRBD1 (5 bases). Germline-derived CDR1 and CDR2 are MNHNY and SVGAGI (reference sequence). The CDR3 has 16 residues. The V gene lost 6 bases and the J gene lost 2 bases, with 18 bases spanning the gap. The CDR3: CASSHAYLGDTDTQYF. The CDR3 DNA reads as TGTGCCAGCAGCCACGCCTACCTAGGGGACACAGATACGCAGTATTTT.

The chain's CDR3 is CASEGRGSLLYEQYF. For the CDR3, the DNA is TGTGCCAGCGAGGGTCGGGGGTCTCTACTCTACGAGCAGTACTTC. This chain connects TRBV28 to TRBJ2-7; possibly TRBD2 for D (6 bases). The V end was cut by 8 bases, the J end by 3 bases, with 20 bases between. The CDR3 sequence is 15 residues long. In germline, CDR1 is MDHEN, CDR2 SYDVKM.

The chain employs TRBV7-9 and TRBJ2-2; TRBD2 agrees at 7 bases. Per the germline V gene, CDR1 is SEHNR and CDR2 is FQNEAQ (reference sequence). J was trimmed by 6 bases and V by 3 bases; bases with no gene match: 7. CDR3 length: 15 amino acids. The CDR3 DNA reads as TGTGCCAGCAGCTTCTTGGGGGGGAGCCCCGGGGAGCTGTTTTTT. Its translation is CASSFLGGSPGELFF.

Concerning this clone: Within the sample, other DNA sequences also encode this same CDR3. The V gene is TRBV5-1, the J gene TRBJ2-2; D unresolved. Germline-derived CDR1 and CDR2 are SGHRS and YFSETQ. The CDR3 spans 14 residues. Trimming stripped 2 bases from V and 2 bases from J, with 7 bases between. As DNA, the CDR3 is TGCGCCAGCAGCTTACTCGCAAACACCGGGGAGCTGTTTTTT. Its protein is CASSLLANTGELFF.

This clone was detected only a few times. The rearrangement links TRBV2 to TRBJ2-3, with a weak D call TRBD2 (7 bases). The length of the CDR3 is 14 residues. Germline values: CDR1 SNHLY, CDR2 FYNNEI. The V gene lost 9 bases and the J gene lost 0 bases, with 13 bases spanning the gap. The CDR3: CASGAGASTDTQYF. CDR3 bases: TGTGCCAGTGGGGCGGGGGCTAGCACAGATACGCAGTATTTT. Full variable domain (remainder filled in from reference TRBV2 and TRBJ2-3): EPEVTQTPSHQVTQMGQEVILRCVPISNHLYFYWYRQILGQKVEFLVSFYNNEISEKSEIFDDQFSVERPDGSNFTLKIRSTKLEDSAMYFCASGAGASTDTQYFGPGTRLTVL.

Remarks on this clone: Other DNA sequences in the sample encode the same CDR3. The V and J genes are TRBV29-1 and TRBJ2-7; TRBD1 might be the D (6 bases). The CDR3 spans 12 residues. The germline V and J ends were trimmed by 4 bases and 0 bases, with 7 bases remaining between them. Germline values: CDR1 SQVTM, CDR2 ANQGSEA. CDR3 region: CSVGDTSYEQYF. The CDR3 nucleotides read TGCAGCGTTGGGGACACCTCCTACGAGCAGTACTTC.

This rearrangement joins TRBV5-6 to TRBJ2-3; D is unclear. CDR3 length: 13 amino acids. Trimming removed 6 bases at V and 3 bases at J, with 11 bases between. CDR1 SGHDT and CDR2 YYEEEE come from the germline V gene. In nucleotides, the CDR3 is TGTGCCAGCATCCCTATCGGGACAGATACGCAGTATTTT. Its translation is CASIPIGTDTQYF. Full variable domain (rest looked up from reference TRBV5-6 and TRBJ2-3): DAGVTQSPTHLIKTRGQQVTLRCSPKSGHDTVSWYQQALGQGPQFIFQYYEEEERQRGNFPDRFSGHQFPNYSSELNVNALLLGDSALYLCASIPIGTDTQYFGPGTRLTVL.

The J gene is TRBJ1-6, the V gene TRBV7-6, with TRBD1 identical over 8 bases. CDR1 SGHVS and CDR2 FNYEAQ come from the germline V gene. The V gene end was trimmed by 5 bases and the J gene end by 5 bases; junction bases not matched to a gene: 2. CDR3 size: 14 residues. CDR3 residues: CASSKGQDNSPLHF. The CDR3, as DNA: TGTGCCAGCAGCAAGGGACAGGATAATTCACCCCTCCACTTT. The full variable domain, its missing parts supplied by reference TRBV7-6 and TRBJ1-6, is GAGVSQSPRYKVTKRGQDVALRCDPISGHVSLYWYRQALGQGPEFLTYFNYEAQQDKSGLPNDRFSAERPEGSISTLTIQRTEQRDSAMYRCASSKGQDNSPLHFGNGTRLTVT.

The chain employs TRBV5-4 and TRBJ2-1; D is undetermined. CDR3 length: 15 amino acids. CDR1 is SGHNT, CDR2 YYREEE, per germline (reference sequence). The V gene lost 2 bases and the J gene lost 4 bases, with 13 bases spanning the gap. The CDR3 sequence: CASSFLGDKYNEQFF. The CDR3 DNA follows: TGTGCCAGCAGCTTCCTGGGCGATAAATACAATGAGCAGTTCTTC.

The V and J genes are TRBV4-1 and TRBJ2-5; 9 nucleotides match TRBD2. The ends lost 5 bases at V and 4 bases at J; junction bases unmatched: 2. This CDR3 has 13 amino acids. Germline V lookup: CDR1 MGHRA, CDR2 YSYEKL. The CDR3, as DNA: TGCGCCAGCAGCTCTAGCGGGGCAGAGACCCAGTACTTC. It codes for CASSSSGAETQYF.

This clone has just a few counts. The CDR3 loop reads CASSLRTEGAPYNEQFF. The CDR3 coding sequence is TGTGCCAGCAGTTTACGGACGGAGGGGGCGCCCTACAATGAGCAGTTCTTC. The gene calls are TRBV27 and TRBJ2-1, with TRBD1 as a possible D gene (7 bases). The CDR3 covers 17 residues. V was shortened by 2 bases and J by 2 bases, with 16 bases between the two germline ends. Germline lookup yields CDR1 MNHEY and CDR2 SMNVEV (reference sequence).

This rearrangement joins TRBV27 to TRBJ2-1; possibly TRBD2 for D (6 bases). The length of the CDR3 is 14 residues. CDR1 is MNHEY and CDR2 is SMNVEV in the germline V gene (reference sequence). Trimming cost V 2 bases and J 1 base, with 6 bases left between them. The CDR3 DNA reads TGTGCCAGCAGTTTAGGGGGGTCCTACAATGAGCAGTTCTTC. Residues: CASSLGGSYNEQFF.

The CDR3 sequence is CASSLTSGSSYNEQFF. CDR3 coding DNA: TGTGCCAGCAGCCTAACGAGCGGTAGCTCCTACAATGAGCAGTTCTTC. J is TRBJ2-1 and V is TRBV4-2; D might be TRBD2 (5 bases). CDR1 and CDR2 (germline): LGHNA, YNFKEQ. The V and J ends lost 4 bases and 0 bases respectively, with 13 bases between them. The CDR3 sequence is 16 residues long.

The J gene is TRBJ2-5, the V gene TRBV23-1, with a possible D match to TRBD1 (5 bases). TRBV23-1 is assigned to the ORF class and has an uncertain function. Trimming took 0 bases from V and 10 from J, leaving 15 bases between them. This CDR3 is built from 14 residues. CDR3 coding DNA: TGCGCCAGCAGTCAATCTAGTAGGACATATTTCCAGTACTTC. Residues: CASSQSSRTYFQYF.

The chain links TRBV6-1 to TRBJ2-5; D perhaps matches TRBD1 (5 bases). CDR1 is MNHNS and CDR2 is SASEGT in the germline V gene. Trimming took off 2 bases at V and 7 bases at J, with 11 bases between the two ends. The CDR3 runs to 13 residues. The DNA of the CDR3 is TGTGCCAGCAGTGAAAGTATAAGGGGGACCCAGTACTTC. Translated, it gives CASSESIRGTQYF.

V and J are TRBV2 and TRBJ2-2, with a weak D call TRBD2 (6 bases). CDR1 and CDR2 from the germline V gene are SNHLY and FYNNEI. The V gene lost 0 bases and the J gene lost 3 bases, with 29 bases spanning the gap. This CDR3 comprises 22 residues. CDR3 protein: CASSEADNAIRDSEKDTGELFF. The DNA for the CDR3 is TGTGCCAGCAGTGAAGCCGATAACGCTATCCGGGACTCTGAGAAGGACACCGGGGAGCTGTTTTTT.

In this sample, this clone turned up a few times. This sequence joins TRBV9 and TRBJ2-2; the D is unclear. V lost 0 bases, J lost 1 base, and 13 bases lay in between. Germline V gene sequence: CDR1 SGDLS, CDR2 YYNGEE. The CDR3 length is 17 residues. The CDR3 DNA follows: TGTGCCAGCAGCGTAGCTTATCGGGTGGGGAACACCGGGGAGCTGTTTTTT. As protein: CASSVAYRVGNTGELFF.

This CDR3 reads CASSQNQGSQHF. CDR3 bases: TGTGCCAGCAGCCAAAATCAGGGGTCCCAGCATTTT. V and J are TRBV11-2 and TRBJ1-5; tentative D call: TRBD1 (6 bases). Trimming left V 5 bases short and J 11 bases short, with 13 bases between. The germline gives CDR1 SGHAT, CDR2 FQNNGV. This CDR3 has 12 amino acids.

The gene calls are TRBV6-1 and TRBJ1-2; D is possibly TRBD1 (5 bases). CDR3 length equals 15 residues. Germline lookup yields CDR1 MNHNS and CDR2 SASEGT. V shed 1 base and J shed 6 bases, with 15 bases lying between them. CDR3 coding DNA: TGTGCCAGCAGTGAAGTTCAACGGGGGGGAAATGGCTACACCTTC. Residues: CASSEVQRGGNGYTF.

The V call is TRBV7-8, the J call TRBJ2-3; 8 bases fit TRBD2. The CDR3 totals 17 residues. Unmatched junction bases numbered 14, after V lost 7 bases and J lost 2 bases. Germline CDR1 reads SGHVS; CDR2 reads FQNEAQ. The CDR3 is CASTSLSAGELTDTQYF. For the CDR3, the DNA is TGTGCCAGCACCTCCCTATCAGCGGGAGAGCTCACAGATACGCAGTATTTT.

The chain is built from TRBV7-9 and TRBJ2-3, with 7 bases lining up with TRBD1. Trimming cost V 5 bases and J 2 bases; bases outside gene matches: 13. Germline assignment: CDR1 SEHNR and CDR2 FQNEAQ (reference sequence). The CDR3 runs to 17 residues. The CDR3 spells CASSAALDRIVTDTQYF. CDR3 sequence (DNA): TGTGCCAGCAGCGCCGCCTTGGACAGGATCGTCACAGATACGCAGTATTTT.

The V and J genes are TRBV2 and TRBJ2-7; 13 bases align to TRBD2. The CDR3 has 14 amino acids. Germline CDR1 and CDR2: SNHLY and FYNNEI. V trimming: 6 bases; J trimming: 2 bases; junction bases outside the gene matches: 1. CDR3 sequence: CASRGLAGTYEQYF. For the CDR3, the DNA is TGTGCCAGCAGGGGACTAGCGGGGACCTACGAGCAGTACTTC. Full variable domain (outside the CDR3, taken from reference TRBV2 and TRBJ2-7): EPEVTQTPSHQVTQMGQEVILRCVPISNHLYFYWYRQILGQKVEFLVSFYNNEISEKSEIFDDQFSVERPDGSNFTLKIRSTKLEDSAMYFCASRGLAGTYEQYFGPGTRLTVT.

This clone was counted a few times. CDR3 sequence: CASSQDRVKANVLTF. The CDR3 DNA follows: TGTGCCAGCAGCCAAGACAGGGTTAAGGCCAACGTCCTGACTTTC. The chain is built from TRBV4-2 and TRBJ2-6, with a possible D match to TRBD1 (5 bases). The CDR3 is 15 residues long. Trimming stripped 0 bases from V and 6 bases from J, with 9 bases between. CDR1 and CDR2 (germline): LGHNA, YNFKEQ.

This CDR3 is CASSEAPDRGWVEQYF. The CDR3 bases are TGTGCCAGCAGTGAAGCCCCCGACAGGGGGTGGGTCGAGCAGTACTTC. The rearrangement uses TRBV6-1 and TRBJ2-7, with TRBD1 matching over 9 bases. CDR3 length: 16 residues. Germline V gene data show CDR1 as MNHNS and CDR2 as SASEGT. Trimming at V came to 0 bases and at J to 6 bases, leaving 9 bases not matched to a gene.